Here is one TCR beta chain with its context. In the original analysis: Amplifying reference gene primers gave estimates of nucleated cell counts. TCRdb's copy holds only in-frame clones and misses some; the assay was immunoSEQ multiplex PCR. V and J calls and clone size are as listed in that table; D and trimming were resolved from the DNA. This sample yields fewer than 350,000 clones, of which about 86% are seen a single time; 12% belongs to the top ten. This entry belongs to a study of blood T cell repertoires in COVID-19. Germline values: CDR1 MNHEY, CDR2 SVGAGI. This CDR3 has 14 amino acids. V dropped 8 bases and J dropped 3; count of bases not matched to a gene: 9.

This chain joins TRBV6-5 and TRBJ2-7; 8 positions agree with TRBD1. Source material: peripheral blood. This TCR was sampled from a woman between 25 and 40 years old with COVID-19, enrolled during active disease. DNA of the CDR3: TGTGCCAGCCGGCACCGGGACAGGATCTACGAGCAGTACTTC. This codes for CASRHRDRIYEQYF.